This T cell receptor (beta chain) was identified in a study of T cell clusters in autoimmune cytopenias. One tube held mixed TRB-A and TRB-B primer pools for touch-down PCR. No DNA is given; TCRdb re-called the multiplex PCR reads and lists each CDR3 protein once. Here the sample table reports about 14,000 distinct CDR3 sequences. Germline V gene sequence: CDR1 MNHEY, CDR2 SVGAGI. The CDR3 has 13 amino acids. About 37,500 genome equivalents of blood DNA were amplified for TRB. This same sample was also taken into another study, of T cell repertoires in aging, cancer and after chemotherapy. From that paper: Six age groups, ranging from 30 or younger to 70 or older, included the donors.

The chain is built from TRBV6-5 and TRBJ1-6. The TCR comes from a human donor in good health. Sequenced input: peripheral blood. The CDR3: CASSYSLNSPLHF.